The rows below give T cell receptor beta chains drawn from one sample of a study of blood T cell repertoires in COVID-19. Some clones are missing from TCRdb's copy, which holds only in-frame ones; the method was immunoSEQ multiplex PCR. The sample has tens of thousands of clones, 74% seen once. The sequenced sample consisted of peripheral blood. These receptors originate from an older man with COVID-19, enrolled during active disease. CDR3s include the opening cysteine and the closing phenylalanine or tryptophan. The order of the fields is V gene, J gene, clone size, D gene, CDR3 protein, CDR3 DNA. The D gene is left open where the match is weak. Clone size is shown for a subset of rows, as once, few, many or a class of expanded clone.

TRBV7-2	TRBJ1-5	few	TRBD1	CASSGQGGINQPQHF	TGTGCCAGCAGTGGACAGGGCGGAATCAATCAGCCCCAGCATTTT
TRBV28	TRBJ1-1	few	NA	CASSYRRNTEAFF	TGTGCCAGCAGTTATCGGAGGAACACTGAAGCTTTCTTT
TRBV14	TRBJ2-5	NA	NA	CASSQGMEGETQYF	TGTGCCAGCAGCCAAGGGATGGAGGGAGAGACCCAGTACTTC
TRBV28	TRBJ1-5	NA	NA	CASVEDSTNQPQHF	TGTGCCAGCGTCGAGGACAGTACCAATCAGCCCCAGCATTTT
TRBV10-3	TRBJ2-1	few	TRBD1	CAISVRQGAGEQFF	TGTGCCATCAGTGTAAGACAGGGGGCAGGTGAGCAGTTCTTC
TRBV28	TRBJ1-1	NA	NA	CASNPGGFTEAFF	TGTGCCAGCAACCCAGGAGGGTTCACTGAAGCTTTCTTT
TRBV3-1/TRBV3-2	TRBJ1-4	NA	TRBD1	CASSQEIEGARLFF	TGTGCCAGCAGCCAAGAGATCGAGGGGGCGCGACTGTTTTTT
TRBV11-3	TRBJ2-1	NA	NA	CASSSRGTYNEQFF	TGTGCCAGCAGCTCCAGGGGAACCTACAATGAGCAGTTCTTC
TRBV27	TRBJ1-2	few	NA	CASRLTRVVGDGYTF	TGTGCCAGCAGACTCACCAGGGTCGTAGGGGATGGCTACACCTTC
TRBV27	TRBJ1-2	NA	NA	CASSLQSLGGRRGANYGYTF	TGTGCCAGCAGTTTACAAAGTCTCGGGGGGCGCCGTGGGGCTAACTATGGCTACACCTTC
TRBV4-2	TRBJ1-1	few	NA	CASSQDPVNTEAFF	TGTGCCAGCAGCCAAGACCCTGTAAACACTGAAGCTTTCTTT
TRBV24-1	TRBJ2-7	NA	NA	CATSDFRGPEQYF	TGTGCCACCAGTGATTTCAGGGGTCCAGAGCAGTACTTC
TRBV7-2	TRBJ1-5	NA	TRBD1	CASSPQTGGHQPQHF	TGTGCCAGCAGTCCACAAACAGGGGGCCATCAGCCCCAGCATTTT
TRBV28	TRBJ2-2	NA	NA	CASNGTPNTGELFF	TGTGCCTCGAACGGGACTCCGAACACCGGGGAGCTGTTTTTT
TRBV20-1	TRBJ2-7	NA	NA	CSATITYEQYF	TGCAGTGCTACCATCACCTACGAGCAGTACTTC
TRBV4-2	TRBJ2-6	NA	TRBD2	CASSQSRRGRASSGANVLTF	TGTGCCAGCAGCCAATCCCGGAGAGGGAGGGCCTCCTCTGGGGCCAACGTCCTGACTTTC
TRBV7-2	TRBJ2-7	NA	NA	CASSSNRDLVRHEQYF	TGTGCCAGCAGCTCGAACCGGGACTTAGTACGCCACGAGCAGTACTTC
TRBV24-1	TRBJ2-1	NA	TRBD2	CATSDPTSGSAYNEQFF	TGTGCCACCAGTGACCCGACTAGCGGGTCCGCATACAATGAGCAGTTCTTC
TRBV7-6	TRBJ2-7	few	NA	CASSLASQGPGEQYF	TGTGCCAGCAGCTTAGCGTCACAGGGACCTGGAGAGCAGTACTTC
TRBV18	TRBJ1-3	once	NA	CASSPVESLSGNTIYF	TGTGCCAGCTCACCCGTGGAGAGCCTCTCTGGAAACACCATATATTTT
TRBV5-1	TRBJ2-2	NA	TRBD2	CASSAGLAGAGELFF	TGCGCCAGCAGCGCGGGACTAGCGGGAGCCGGGGAGCTGTTTTTT
TRBV14	TRBJ1-1	NA	NA	CASSFDRNTEAFF	TGTGCCAGCAGCTTCGACAGGAACACTGAAGCTTTCTTT
TRBV5-1	TRBJ1-1	NA	TRBD1	CASSWTGGVDTEAFF	TGCGCCAGCAGCTGGACAGGGGGAGTGGACACTGAAGCTTTCTTT
TRBV12-2	TRBJ2-2	NA	NA	CASRRGTSGRVRSTGELFF	TGTGCAAGTCGCCGCGGGACTAGCGGGAGGGTACGGAGCACCGGGGAGCTGTTTTTT
TRBV5-8	TRBJ1-4	NA	NA	CASSLYQGHEKLFF	TGTGCCAGCAGCTTGTATCAGGGCCATGAAAAACTGTTTTTT
TRBV28	TRBJ2-5	NA	TRBD2	CASRGLAGVGSETQYF	TGTGCCAGCAGGGGACTAGCGGGAGTCGGGAGTGAGACCCAGTACTTC
TRBV5-1	TRBJ2-7	NA	TRBD1	CASSLGQGTRWEQYF	TGCGCCAGCAGCTTGGGACAGGGGACCCGTTGGGAGCAGTACTTC
TRBV2	TRBJ1-4	NA	NA	CASSEGGLRGEKLFF	TGTGCCAGCAGTGAAGGAGGCCTCAGGGGTGAAAAACTGTTTTTT
TRBV6-2/TRBV6-3	TRBJ2-2	NA	NA	CASSANAGVPGELFF	TGTGCCAGCAGTGCTAATGCCGGGGTGCCCGGGGAGCTGTTTTTT
TRBV3-1/TRBV3-2	TRBJ1-5	NA	TRBD1	CASSQAKTGANQPQHF	TGTGCCAGCAGCCAGGCTAAGACAGGGGCAAATCAGCCCCAGCATTTT
TRBV28	TRBJ2-2	NA	NA	CASSRGWSGELFF	TGTGCCAGCAGCCGGGGGTGGTCCGGGGAGCTGTTTTTT
TRBV5-6	TRBJ1-6	NA	TRBD1	CASSLVATGTNSPLHF	TGTGCCAGCAGCTTGGTTGCGACAGGGACAAATTCACCCCTCCACTTT
TRBV27	TRBJ2-3	NA	NA	CASSFTRDTSTDTQYF	TGTGCCAGCAGTTTTACTCGGGACACCTCCACAGATACGCAGTATTTT
TRBV19	TRBJ2-3	NA	NA	CASSNRHPMGGSTDTQYF	TGTGCCAGTAGCAACCGTCACCCGATGGGCGGGAGCACAGATACGCAGTATTTT
TRBV10-3	TRBJ2-2	few	TRBD1	CAIRGDRGGAGELFF	TGTGCCATCAGGGGGGACAGGGGCGGGGCCGGGGAGCTGTTTTTT
TRBV6-2/TRBV6-3	TRBJ1-2	once	NA	CASSHGGAGYTF	TGTGCCAGCAGTCACGGAGGTGCTGGCTACACCTTC
TRBV28	TRBJ2-7	NA	TRBD1	CASNPGDRTFYEQYF	TGTGCCAGCAACCCCGGGGACAGGACCTTCTACGAGCAGTACTTC
TRBV14	TRBJ2-1	NA	TRBD1	CASSPGTGFFGLSYNEQFF	TGTGCCAGCAGCCCGGGGACAGGGTTTTTCGGGCTTTCCTACAATGAGCAGTTCTTC
TRBV5-1	TRBJ2-7	NA	TRBD2	CASRTAGGPEQYF	TGCGCCAGCCGGACGGCGGGGGGCCCCGAGCAGTACTTC
TRBV11-2	TRBJ2-2	few	TRBD2	CASSSGLAGGRRDGELFF	TGTGCCAGCAGCTCCGGACTAGCGGGAGGCAGAAGGGACGGGGAGCTGTTTTTT
TRBV30	TRBJ2-7	NA	TRBD1	CAWSSGQGWGEQYF	TGTGCCTGGAGCTCCGGACAGGGCTGGGGGGAGCAGTACTTC
TRBV7-3	TRBJ2-1	NA	TRBD1	CASSDRGQGYNEQFF	TGTGCCAGCAGCGATAGGGGGCAGGGATACAATGAGCAGTTCTTC
TRBV7-8	TRBJ2-5	few	TRBD2	CASSLNALRLAGLVGQETQYF	TGTGCCAGCAGCTTAAATGCTCTGCGCCTAGCGGGATTGGTAGGTCAAGAGACCCAGTACTTC
TRBV5-4	TRBJ2-3	NA	TRBD2	CASSLGVAGGPQGDTQYF	TGTGCCAGCAGCTTGGGGGTAGCGGGAGGGCCTCAGGGAGATACGCAGTATTTT
TRBV4-2	TRBJ1-1	NA	TRBD1	CASSPPRGVNTEAFF	TGTGCCAGCAGCCCCCCCAGGGGGGTCAACACTGAAGCTTTCTTT
TRBV7-9	TRBJ2-1	NA	TRBD2	CASSLRFLPGGYNEQFF	TGTGCCAGCAGCTTACGGTTCCTGCCGGGGGGCTACAATGAGCAGTTCTTC
TRBV5-5	TRBJ2-7	NA	NA	CASSLGGEQYF	TGTGCCAGCAGCTTGGGAGGCGAGCAGTACTTC
TRBV19	TRBJ1-1	NA	TRBD1	CASERQGGVTEAFF	TGTGCCAGTGAAAGACAGGGGGGGGTCACTGAAGCTTTCTTT
TRBV6-6	TRBJ2-7	NA	TRBD1	CASRETGDEQYF	TGTGCCAGCAGGGAGACAGGGGACGAGCAGTACTTC
TRBV28	TRBJ2-7	NA	TRBD2	CASERAGAGYEQYF	TGTGCCAGCGAGCGAGCGGGAGCCGGCTACGAGCAGTACTTC
TRBV18	TRBJ2-1	NA	TRBD2	CASSPYSGRGSYNEQFF	TGTGCCAGCTCACCTTATAGCGGGAGAGGGTCCTACAATGAGCAGTTCTTC
TRBV18	TRBJ1-5	NA	TRBD1	CASSGDRAISSNQPQHF	TGTGCCAGCTCAGGGGACAGGGCGATCTCTAGCAATCAGCCCCAGCATTTT
TRBV10-2	TRBJ1-1	NA	NA	CASRIDREAFF	TGCGCCAGCAGGATAGACAGGGAAGCTTTCTTT
TRBV23-1	TRBJ2-1	few	NA	CASSQDQVGSSYNEQFF	TGCGCCAGCAGTCAAGACCAAGTCGGGAGCTCCTACAATGAGCAGTTCTTC
TRBV5-5	TRBJ2-1	NA	NA	CASSHISDRRGEQFF	TGTGCCAGCAGCCACATCAGTGACCGACGGGGTGAGCAGTTCTTC
TRBV6-1	TRBJ2-7	NA	NA	CASSDLYEQYF	TGTGCCAGCAGTGACCTCTACGAGCAGTACTTC
TRBV7-2	TRBJ2-7	NA	NA	CASSLVSSSYEQYF	TGTGCCAGCAGCTTAGTCTCTTCCTCCTACGAGCAGTACTTC